The TCR beta chain under discussion was sequenced for a study of cytomegalovirus exposure and HLA in healthy donors. Study-level information: Around 200 million T cells yielded more than 95 million unique TCR beta sequences, as an earlier analysis found.

Amplification used 60 Vbeta primers and 13 Jbeta primers. Assay: immunoSEQ multiplex PCR; the TCRdb copy retains only in-frame clones and omits some. This table has fewer than 150,000 clones, roughly 70% appearing once. Concerning this clone itself: Distinct nucleotide sequences in the sample also encode this CDR3.

The V and J ends lost 3 bases and 3 bases respectively, with 8 bases between them. The CDR3 spans 13 residues. Per the germline V gene, CDR1 is KGHSH and CDR2 is LQKENI. The sequence derives from a human donor in good health. The V call is TRBV18, the J call TRBJ1-1; unclear D gene. Sequenced material: PBMCs. The CDR3 DNA reads as TGTGCCAGCTCACCCGGAGGAGACACTGAAGCTTTCTTT. Its translation: CASSPGGDTEAFF.